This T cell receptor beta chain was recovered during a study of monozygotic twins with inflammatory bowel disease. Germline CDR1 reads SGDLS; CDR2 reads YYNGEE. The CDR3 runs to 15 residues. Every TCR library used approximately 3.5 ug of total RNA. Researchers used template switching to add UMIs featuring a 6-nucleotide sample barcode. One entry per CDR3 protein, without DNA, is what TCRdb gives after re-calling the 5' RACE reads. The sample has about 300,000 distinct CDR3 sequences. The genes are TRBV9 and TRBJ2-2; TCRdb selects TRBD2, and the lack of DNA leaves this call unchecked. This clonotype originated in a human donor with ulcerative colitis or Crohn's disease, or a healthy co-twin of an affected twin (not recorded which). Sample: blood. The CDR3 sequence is CASSVEASSTGELFF.